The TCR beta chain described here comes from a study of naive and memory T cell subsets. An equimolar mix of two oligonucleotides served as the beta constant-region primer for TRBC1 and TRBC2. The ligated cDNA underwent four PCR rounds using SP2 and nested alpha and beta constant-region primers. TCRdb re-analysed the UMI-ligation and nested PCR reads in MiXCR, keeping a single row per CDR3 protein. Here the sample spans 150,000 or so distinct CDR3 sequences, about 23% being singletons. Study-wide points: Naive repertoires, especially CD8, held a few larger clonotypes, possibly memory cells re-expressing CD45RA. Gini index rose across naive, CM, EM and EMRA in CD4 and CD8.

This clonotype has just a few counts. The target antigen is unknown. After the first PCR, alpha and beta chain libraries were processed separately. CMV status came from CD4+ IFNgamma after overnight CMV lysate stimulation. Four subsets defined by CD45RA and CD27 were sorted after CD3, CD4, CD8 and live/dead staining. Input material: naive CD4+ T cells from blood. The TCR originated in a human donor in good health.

The CDR3 protein is CASSSGLAGNEQFF. Here the CDR3 DNA reads TGTGCCAGCAGCTCGGGACTAGCTGGGAATGAGCAGTTCTTC. This chain links TRBV9 with TRBJ2-1; 9 positions agree with TRBD2. This CDR3 region has 14 residues. V shed 4 bases and J 7 bases; nucleotides not matched to a gene: 6. The V gene's germline CDR1 is SGDLS and CDR2 YYNGEE.